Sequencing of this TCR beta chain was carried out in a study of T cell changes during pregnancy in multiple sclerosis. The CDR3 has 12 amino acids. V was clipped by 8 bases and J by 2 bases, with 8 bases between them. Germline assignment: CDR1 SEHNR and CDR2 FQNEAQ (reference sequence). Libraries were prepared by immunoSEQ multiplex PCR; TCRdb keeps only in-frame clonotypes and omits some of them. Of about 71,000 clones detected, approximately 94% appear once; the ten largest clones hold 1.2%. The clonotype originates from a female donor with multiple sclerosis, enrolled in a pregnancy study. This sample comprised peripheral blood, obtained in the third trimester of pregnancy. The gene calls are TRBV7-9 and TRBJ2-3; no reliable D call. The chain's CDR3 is CASGPTTDTQYF. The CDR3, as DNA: TGTGCCAGCGGGCCTACCACAGATACGCAGTATTTT.